This T cell receptor (beta chain) was sequenced in a study of response to subunit inactivated influenza vaccine. This clonotype was picked up a small number of times. TCRdb analysed the RT-PCR reads with MiXCR anew, one entry per CDR3 protein. This table holds approximately 500,000 distinct CDR3 sequences, roughly 23% found once. This CDR3 comprises 13 residues. V gave up 6 bases and J gave up 0 bases; unmatched junction bases: 2. Germline lookup yields CDR1 SQVTM and CDR2 ANQGSEA. This sample was shared with a second study, whose subject was T cells expressing NK-cell markers. From that second work: 5'RACE template switching built TCR beta cDNA with unique molecular identifiers. One of the eight sequenced donors was seronegative, whereas the other seven were HCMV-seropositive. Anti-gamma-delta TCR antibody use in several experiments restricted sorting to alpha-beta TCR T cells. Dominant NKG2C+ clonotypes were found to form roughly 1.0-7.0% of CD8+ T cells in six donors. The CD3+CD56-NKG2C+ fraction was also led by these clonotypes in a few donors.

This chain uses TRBV29-1 with TRBJ2-1; TRBD2 matches at 7 bases. The clonotype was recovered from a man aged 50 or older who received an inactivated influenza vaccine. The sample here was CD4+ T cells sorted from PBMCs, taken 11 to 12 days after vaccination. The CDR3 DNA follows: TGCAGCGTGGGGACTAACTCCTACAATGAGCAGTTCTTC. It translates to CSVGTNSYNEQFF.